This entry lists 22 T cell receptor beta chains sequenced from one sample in a study of T cells in Graves' hyperthyroidism and ophthalmopathy. Amplification targeted TCR beta CDR3 regions from RNA transcripts. The TCR CDR3 was amplified in a first-round RT-PCR using the HTBI primer set. TCRdb redid the calling of the multiplex PCR reads with MiXCR, one entry per CDR3 protein. The data contain about 600,000 distinct CDR3 sequences, roughly a sixth of them singletons. The sample consisted of blood. The receptors derive from a woman in her thirties or forties with Graves' ophthalmopathy.

This clonotype was counted a few times. The chain uses TRBV12-3 or TRBV12-4 and TRBJ2-3; 8 bases map to TRBD2. The CDR3 is 14 residues long. After removal of 10 bases from V and 2 bases from J, the junction contained 8 bases not matched to a gene. CDR3 residues: CAITGGASTDTQYF. CDR3 nucleotides: TGTGCCATTACGGGAGGGGCCTCCACAGATACGCAGTATTTT.

The V call is TRBV6-4, the J call TRBJ2-5; D may be TRBD1 (5 bases). Trimming cost V 8 bases and J 5 bases, with 9 bases left between them. The CDR3 has 11 amino acids. The V gene's germline CDR1 is MRHNA and CDR2 SNTAGT. The CDR3 is CASGAHETQYF. The CDR3 DNA follows: TGTGCCAGCGGGGCCCATGAGACCCAGTACTTC.

This clonotype was detected ten times or more. The genes are TRBV20-1 and TRBJ2-7, with D possibly TRBD2 on 5 matching bases. This CDR3 is built from 13 residues. The ends were cut back, 1 base at V and 3 bases at J, with 10 bases in the middle. CDR1 is DFQATT, CDR2 SNEGSKA, per germline (reference sequence). The CDR3 sequence is CSARVLAGYEQYF. The CDR3 coding sequence is TGCAGTGCTAGAGTGCTAGCTGGCTACGAGCAGTACTTC.

The chain employs TRBV11-2 and TRBJ2-2; 12 nucleotides match TRBD2. Germline CDR1 is SGHAT and CDR2 is FQNNGV. V was clipped by 1 base and J by 1 base; unmatched bases: 10. The CDR3 is made up of 20 amino acids. The CDR3 here is CASSLGRVTSGSWNTGELFF. Here the CDR3 DNA reads TGTGCCAGCAGCTTAGGGCGTGTGACTAGCGGGAGTTGGAACACCGGGGAGCTGTTTTTT. The complete variable domain, with remaining parts taken from reference TRBV11-2 and TRBJ2-2, reads EAGVAQSPRYKIIEKRQSVAFWCNPISGHATLYWYQQILGQGPKLLIQFQNNGVVDDSQLPKDRFSAERLKGVDSTLKIQPAKLEDSAVYLCASSLGRVTSGSWNTGELFFGEGSRLTVL.

The rearrangement links TRBV12-5 to TRBJ1-5, with 7 bases matching TRBD1. The trim removed 9 bases at V and 0 bases at J, leaving 5 bases unmatched. The CDR3 runs to 14 residues. Per germline, CDR1 LGHNT and CDR2 FRNRAP. The CDR3 here is CASATGYSNQPQHF. Written as DNA, the CDR3 is TGTGCTAGCGCGACAGGGTATAGCAATCAGCCCCAGCATTTT.

There are a few counts of this clonotype. Being one base from a much bigger clone, this may be a read error. The chain recombines TRBV28 with TRBJ1-2; 8 bases are a match to TRBD1. The CDR3 loop spans 14 amino acids. V gave up 6 bases and J gave up 3 bases; unmatched junction bases: 6. The germline V gene encodes CDR1 MDHEN and CDR2 SYDVKM. The CDR3 reads CASRTGGADYGYTF. The CDR3 region has the DNA TGTGCCAGCAGAACAGGGGGAGCTGACTATGGCTACACCTTC.

This clonotype showed up many times. V usage is TRBV20-1 and J usage is TRBJ2-3; perhaps D is TRBD1 or TRBD2 (5 bases each). This CDR3 is built from 13 residues. V was pared by 2 bases and J by 3 bases, with 9 bases between. CDR1 DFQATT and CDR2 SNEGSKA come from the germline V gene (reference sequence). The CDR3 DNA reads as TGCAGTGCTAGATTTGGGGGAACAGATACGCAGTATTTT. Translated: CSARFGGTDTQYF.

This clonotype was picked up one time. The gene calls are TRBV20-1 and TRBJ2-1; TRBD1 might be the D (6 bases). Per germline, CDR1 DFQATT and CDR2 SNEGSKA (reference sequence). Trimming removed 1 base from V and 6 bases from J, with 7 bases in between. This CDR3 is built from 12 residues. CDR3 DNA sequence: TGCAGTGCTAGAGGAGGGGGCAATGAGCAGTTCTTC. Protein: CSARGGGNEQFF.

This clonotype was seen at least ten times. The rearrangement uses TRBV6-5 and TRBJ2-7, with D possibly being TRBD1 (6 bases). With 2 bases removed from V and 2 bases from J, the gap between germline ends came to 7 bases. This CDR3 contains 13 residues. Germline V gene data show CDR1 as MNHEY and CDR2 as SVGAGI. The CDR3 protein is CASSYQGTYEQYF. In nucleotides, the CDR3 is TGTGCCAGCAGTTACCAGGGGACCTACGAGCAGTACTTC.

This clonotype came up many times. The chain links TRBV2 to TRBJ1-5, with D perhaps matching TRBD1 (6 bases). Germline V lookup: CDR1 SNHLY, CDR2 FYNNEI. V was cut by 4 bases and J by 11 bases, with 21 bases left in between. The CDR3 has 15 residues. The CDR3 loop is CASSGANRVGASQHF. The DNA of the CDR3 is TGTGCCAGCAGTGGAGCGAACAGGGTCGGAGCGTCCCAGCATTTT.

This clonotype was found many times. The chain carries TRBV11-2 and TRBJ2-2, with no clear D. Germline V gene lookup returns CDR1 SGHAT and CDR2 FQNNGV. V lost 5 bases, J lost 2 bases, and 12 bases lay in between. This CDR3 is 15 amino acids long. CDR3 nucleotide sequence: TGTGCCAGCAGCCCCTTTATCGTAAACACCGGGGAGCTGTTTTTT. It specifies CASSPFIVNTGELFF.

On this clonotype itself: The CDR3 end shows no conserved phenylalanine or tryptophan, and so a read error is likely. The genes are TRBV12-3 or TRBV12-4 and TRBJ2-5, with D tentatively TRBD2 (6 bases). Between the trimmed V and J ends, which lost 3 bases and 9 bases, there was a span of 14 bases. The CDR3 length is 13 residues. CDR3 bases: TGTGCCAGCAGTTTTGGAGGGGCCGGGGCCCAGTACTCC. Translation: CASSFGGAGAQYS.

This sequence joins TRBV7-2 and TRBJ1-2, with D hard to call. V was trimmed by 3 bases and J by 8 bases, leaving 13 bases between them. The germline V gene has CDR1 SGHTA and CDR2 FQGNSA. This CDR3 is 13 amino acids long. CDR3 residues: CASSFGGNKGYTF. CDR3 nucleotides: TGTGCCAGCAGCTTTGGAGGGAACAAGGGCTACACCTTC.

This clonotype was counted ten times or more. V gene TRBV7-3 combines with J gene TRBJ2-1, with 11 nucleotides matching TRBD2. V was pared by 4 bases and J by 0 bases, with 2 bases of the junction left unmatched. CDR3 length: 16 residues. In germline, CDR1 is SGHTA, CDR2 FQGTGA. CDR3 DNA sequence: TGTGCCAGCAGCTCCGGGACTAGCGGCTCCTACAATGAGCAGTTCTTC. Translating it yields CASSSGTSGSYNEQFF.

This clonotype has just a few counts. This chain uses TRBV4-2 with TRBJ2-3, with a tentative D call TRBD2 (7 bases). V dropped 7 bases and J dropped 0 bases, with 14 bases sitting between them. Germline CDR1 and CDR2: LGHNA and YNFKEQ. The CDR3 contains 15 residues. CDR3 bases: TGTGCCAGCACCCAGAGGGGGGGAAGCACAGATACGCAGTATTTT. Protein product: CASTQRGGSTDTQYF.

This clonotype was recorded a few times. The chain carries TRBV20-1 and TRBJ2-7; TRBD1 might be the D (6 bases). The CDR3 length is 14 residues. V gave up 6 bases and J gave up 3 bases, with 18 bases separating them. Germline V gene sequence: CDR1 DFQATT, CDR2 SNEGSKA (reference sequence). DNA for the CDR3: TGCAGTGCCCCACGCCCGGGACATATCTACGAGCAGTACTTC. This encodes CSAPRPGHIYEQYF.

This clonotype was seen at least ten times. CDR3 sequence reads: CASMNHDKGFYEQYF. The CDR3 DNA follows: TGTGCCAGCATGAATCACGACAAGGGTTTCTACGAGCAGTACTTC. V usage is TRBV28 and J usage is TRBJ2-7; D gene uncertain. Germline-derived CDR1 and CDR2 are MDHEN and SYDVKM. Trimming removed 7 bases from V and 3 bases from J, with 19 bases in between. The CDR3 length is 15 residues.

This chain joins TRBV14 and TRBJ1-1; D may be TRBD1 (5 bases). Germline V gene data show CDR1 as SGHDN and CDR2 as FVKESK. The CDR3 totals 14 residues. V dropped 7 bases and J dropped 8 bases, with 20 bases sitting between them. DNA of the CDR3: TGTGCCAGCACCCCCTCTACGTCGGGGACCGAAGCTTTCTTT. It translates to CASTPSTSGTEAFF.

This chain uses TRBV5-1 with TRBJ1-1; D might be TRBD1 (6 bases). Per the germline V gene, CDR1 is SGHRS and CDR2 is YFSETQ. This CDR3 spans 13 amino acids. Trimming removed 1 base at V and 4 bases at J, with 8 bases between. CDR3 in amino acids: CASSLRQATEAFF. CDR3 sequence (DNA): TGCGCCAGCAGCTTGAGACAGGCCACTGAAGCTTTCTTT.

This clonotype was detected a few times. This rearrangement joins TRBV20-1 to TRBJ1-4; D perhaps matches TRBD1 (6 bases). Per germline, CDR1 DFQATT and CDR2 SNEGSKA (reference sequence). This CDR3 has 14 residues. Trimming stripped 3 bases from V and 5 bases from J, with 13 bases between. The CDR3 region has the DNA TGCAGTGCTAGTGGGGGGCACCTGAATGAAAAACTGTTTTTT. The encoded protein is CSASGGHLNEKLFF.

This clonotype was counted many times. V gene TRBV11-3 combines with J gene TRBJ2-7; 7 bases are shared with TRBD2. The length of the CDR3 is 16 residues. V lost 5 bases, J lost 0 bases, and 10 bases stayed unmatched. Germline V gene sequence: CDR1 SGHNT, CDR2 YENEEA. CDR3 amino acids: CASSVNLAASSYEQYF. CDR3 in DNA: TGTGCCAGCAGCGTAAATCTAGCGGCGAGCTCCTACGAGCAGTACTTC.

The chain recombines TRBV30 with TRBJ2-7; 9 bases line up with TRBD1. Per the germline V gene, CDR1 is GTSNPN and CDR2 is SVGIG (reference sequence). The J segment lost 3 bases and the V segment lost 2 bases, leaving 5 bases of the junction unmatched. This CDR3 spans 14 amino acids. The CDR3 reads CAWSHGQGSYEQYF. CDR3 bases: TGTGCCTGGAGTCACGGACAGGGGAGCTACGAGCAGTACTTC.